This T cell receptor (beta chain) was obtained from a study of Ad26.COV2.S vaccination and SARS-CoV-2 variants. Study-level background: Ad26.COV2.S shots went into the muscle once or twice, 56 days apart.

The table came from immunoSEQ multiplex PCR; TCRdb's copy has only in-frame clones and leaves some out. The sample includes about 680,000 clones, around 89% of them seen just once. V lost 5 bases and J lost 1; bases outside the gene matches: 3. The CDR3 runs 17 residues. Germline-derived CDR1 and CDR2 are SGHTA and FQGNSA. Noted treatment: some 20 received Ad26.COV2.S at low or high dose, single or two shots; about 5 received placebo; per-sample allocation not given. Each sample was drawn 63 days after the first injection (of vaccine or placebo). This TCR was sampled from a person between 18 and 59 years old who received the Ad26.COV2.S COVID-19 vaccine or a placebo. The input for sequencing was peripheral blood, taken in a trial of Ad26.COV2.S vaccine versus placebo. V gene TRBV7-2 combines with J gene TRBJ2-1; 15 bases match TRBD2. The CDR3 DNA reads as TGTGCCAGCAGCACCGGGACTAGCGGGAGGTCCTACAATGAGCAGTTCTTC. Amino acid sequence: CASSTGTSGRSYNEQFF.